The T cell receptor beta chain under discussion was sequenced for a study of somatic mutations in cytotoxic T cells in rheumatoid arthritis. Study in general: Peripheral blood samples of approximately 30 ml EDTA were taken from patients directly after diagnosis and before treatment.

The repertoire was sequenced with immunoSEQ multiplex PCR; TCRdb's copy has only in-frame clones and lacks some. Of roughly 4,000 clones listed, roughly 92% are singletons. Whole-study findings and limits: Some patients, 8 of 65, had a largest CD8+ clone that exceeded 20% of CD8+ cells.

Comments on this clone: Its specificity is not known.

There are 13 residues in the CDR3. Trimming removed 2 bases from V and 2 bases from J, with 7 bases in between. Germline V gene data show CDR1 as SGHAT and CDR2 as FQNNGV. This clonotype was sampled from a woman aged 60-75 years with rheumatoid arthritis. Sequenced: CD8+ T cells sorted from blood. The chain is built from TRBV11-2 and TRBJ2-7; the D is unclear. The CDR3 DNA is TGTGCCAGCAGCTTAACCAGTACCTACGAGCAGTACTTC. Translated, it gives CASSLTSTYEQYF. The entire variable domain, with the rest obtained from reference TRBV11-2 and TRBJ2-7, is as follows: EAGVAQSPRYKIIEKRQSVAFWCNPISGHATLYWYQQILGQGPKLLIQFQNNGVVDDSQLPKDRFSAERLKGVDSTLKIQPAKLEDSAVYLCASSLTSTYEQYFGPGTRLTVT.